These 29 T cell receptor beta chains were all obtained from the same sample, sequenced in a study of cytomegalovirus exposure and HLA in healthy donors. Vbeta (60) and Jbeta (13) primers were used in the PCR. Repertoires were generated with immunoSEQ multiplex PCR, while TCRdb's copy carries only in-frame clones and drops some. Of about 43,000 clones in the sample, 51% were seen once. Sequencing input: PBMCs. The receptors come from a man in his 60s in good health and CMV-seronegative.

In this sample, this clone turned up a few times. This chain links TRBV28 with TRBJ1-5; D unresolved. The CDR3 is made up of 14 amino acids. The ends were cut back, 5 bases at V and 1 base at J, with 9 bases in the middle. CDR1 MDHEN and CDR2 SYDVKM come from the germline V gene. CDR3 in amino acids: CASSGGGSNQPQHF. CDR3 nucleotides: TGTGCCAGCAGTGGAGGAGGCAGCAATCAGCCCCAGCATTTT.

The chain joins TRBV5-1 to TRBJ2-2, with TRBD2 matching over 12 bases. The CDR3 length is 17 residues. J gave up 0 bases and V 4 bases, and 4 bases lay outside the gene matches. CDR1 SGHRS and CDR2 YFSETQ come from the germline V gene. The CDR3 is CASSPGLAGSNTGELFF. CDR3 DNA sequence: TGCGCCAGCAGCCCAGGACTAGCGGGATCGAACACCGGGGAGCTGTTTTTT.

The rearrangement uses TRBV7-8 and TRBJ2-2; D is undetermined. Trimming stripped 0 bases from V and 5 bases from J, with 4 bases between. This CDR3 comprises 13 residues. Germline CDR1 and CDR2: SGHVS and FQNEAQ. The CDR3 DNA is TGTGCCAGCAGCTTAGCCGAGACCGGGGAGCTGTTTTTT. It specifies CASSLAETGELFF. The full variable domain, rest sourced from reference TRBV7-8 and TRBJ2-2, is GAGVSQSPRYKVAKRGQDVALRCDPISGHVSLFWYQQALGQGPEFLTYFQNEAQLDKSGLPSDRFFAERPEGSVSTLKIQRTQQEDSAVYLCASSLAETGELFFGEGSRLTVL.

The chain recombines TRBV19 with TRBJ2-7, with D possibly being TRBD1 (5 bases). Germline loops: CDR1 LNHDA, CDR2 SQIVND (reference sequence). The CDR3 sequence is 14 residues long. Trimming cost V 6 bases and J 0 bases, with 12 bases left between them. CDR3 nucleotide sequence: TGTGCCAGTAGCCCCAGGGTCCCCTCCTACGAGCAGTACTTC. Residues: CASSPRVPSYEQYF.

In DNA, the CDR3 is TGTGCCAGCAGCGAGACAGTCCAAGAGACCCAGTACTTC. This encodes CASSETVQETQYF. V is TRBV28 and J is TRBJ2-5; D might be TRBD1 (5 bases). The CDR3 loop spans 13 amino acids. V lost 6 bases and J lost 1, with 9 bases in between. Looked up from germline, CDR1 is MDHEN and CDR2 is SYDVKM.

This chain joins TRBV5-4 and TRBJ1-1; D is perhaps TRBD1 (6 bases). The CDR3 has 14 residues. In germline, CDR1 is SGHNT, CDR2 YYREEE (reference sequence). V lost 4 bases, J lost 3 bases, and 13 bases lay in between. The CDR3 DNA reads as TGTGCCAGCAGCCCACTGGGGGCGGACACTGAAGCTTTCTTT. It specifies CASSPLGADTEAFF.

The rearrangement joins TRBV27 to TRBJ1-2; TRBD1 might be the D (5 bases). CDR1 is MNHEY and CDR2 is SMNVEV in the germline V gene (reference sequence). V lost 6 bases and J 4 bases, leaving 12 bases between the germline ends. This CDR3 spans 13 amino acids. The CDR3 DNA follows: TGTGCCAGCAGCCCAGCTCAGGGCTATGGCTACACCTTC. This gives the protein CASSPAQGYGYTF.

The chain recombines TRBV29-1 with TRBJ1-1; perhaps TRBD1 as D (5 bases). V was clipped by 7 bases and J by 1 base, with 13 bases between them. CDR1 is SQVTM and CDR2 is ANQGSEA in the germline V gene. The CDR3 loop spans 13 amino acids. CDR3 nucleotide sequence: TGCAGCGCCGCGGGGCAGTGGAACACTGAAGCTTTCTTT. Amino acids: CSAAGQWNTEAFF.

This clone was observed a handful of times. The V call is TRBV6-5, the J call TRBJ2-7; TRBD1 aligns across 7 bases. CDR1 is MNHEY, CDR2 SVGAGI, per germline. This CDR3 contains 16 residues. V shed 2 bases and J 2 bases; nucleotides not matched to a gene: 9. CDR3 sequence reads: CASSYGSPGQPYEQYF. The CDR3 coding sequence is TGTGCCAGCAGTTACGGTTCTCCGGGACAGCCCTACGAGCAGTACTTC.

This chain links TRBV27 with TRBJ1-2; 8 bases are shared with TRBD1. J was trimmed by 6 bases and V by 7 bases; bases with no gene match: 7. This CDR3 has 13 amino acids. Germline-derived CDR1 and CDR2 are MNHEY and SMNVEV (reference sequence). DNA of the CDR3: TGTGCCAGCAAAAAAGACAGGGGTAATGGCTACACCTTC. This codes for CASKKDRGNGYTF.

Written as DNA, the CDR3 is TGTGCCAGCACCTGGAACAACATCGGGGGTCAGCCCCAGCATTTT. Translation gives CASTWNNIGGQPQHF. V and J are TRBV6-1 and TRBJ1-5; possibly TRBD1 for D (5 bases). CDR1 and CDR2 from the germline V gene are MNHNS and SASEGT. The V gene lost 7 bases and the J gene lost 6 bases, with 19 bases spanning the gap. The length of the CDR3 is 15 residues.

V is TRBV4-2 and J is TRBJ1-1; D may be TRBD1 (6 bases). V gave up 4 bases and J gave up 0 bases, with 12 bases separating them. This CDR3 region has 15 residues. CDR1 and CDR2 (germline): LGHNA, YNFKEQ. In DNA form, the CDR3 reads TGTGCCAGCAGCCGCCGGACAGATCTGAACACTGAAGCTTTCTTT. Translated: CASSRRTDLNTEAFF.

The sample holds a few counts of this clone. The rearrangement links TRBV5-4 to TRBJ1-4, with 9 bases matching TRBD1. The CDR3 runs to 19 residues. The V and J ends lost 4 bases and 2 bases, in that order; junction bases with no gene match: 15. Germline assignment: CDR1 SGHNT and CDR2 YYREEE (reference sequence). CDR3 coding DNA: TGTGCCAGCAGCATCTATTTGGGACAGGGAGTTGCCACTAATGAAAAACTGTTTTTT. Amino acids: CASSIYLGQGVATNEKLFF.

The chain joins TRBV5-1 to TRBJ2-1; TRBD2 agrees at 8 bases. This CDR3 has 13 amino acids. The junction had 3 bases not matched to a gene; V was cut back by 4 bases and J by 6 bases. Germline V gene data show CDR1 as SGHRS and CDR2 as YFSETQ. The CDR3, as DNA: TGCGCCAGCAGCCCCGCGGGGGGCAATGAGCAGTTCTTC. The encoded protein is CASSPAGGNEQFF.

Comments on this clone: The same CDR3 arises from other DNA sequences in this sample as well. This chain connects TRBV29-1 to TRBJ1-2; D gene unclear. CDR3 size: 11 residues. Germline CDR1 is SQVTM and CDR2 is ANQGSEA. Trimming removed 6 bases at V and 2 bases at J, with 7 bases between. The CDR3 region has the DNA TGCAGCGTCGGAGCCAACTATGGCTACACCTTC. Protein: CSVGANYGYTF.

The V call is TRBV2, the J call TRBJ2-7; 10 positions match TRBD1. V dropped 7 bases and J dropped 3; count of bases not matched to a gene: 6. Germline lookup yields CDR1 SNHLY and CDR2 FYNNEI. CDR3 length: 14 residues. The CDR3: CASIPGTGVYEQYF. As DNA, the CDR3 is TGTGCCAGCATCCCCGGGACAGGGGTCTACGAGCAGTACTTC.

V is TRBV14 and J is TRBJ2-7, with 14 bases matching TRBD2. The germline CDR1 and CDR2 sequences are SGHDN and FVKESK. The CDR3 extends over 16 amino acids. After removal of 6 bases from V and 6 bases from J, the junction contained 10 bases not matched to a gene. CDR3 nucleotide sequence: TGTGCCAGCAGTCGGGGACTAGCGGGAGTTTTTTCCGAGCAGTACTTC. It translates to CASSRGLAGVFSEQYF. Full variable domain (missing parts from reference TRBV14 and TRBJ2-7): EAGVTQFPSHSVIEKGQTVTLRCDPISGHDNLYWYRRVMGKEIKFLLHFVKESKQDESGMPNNRFLAERTGGTYSTLKVQPAELEDSGVYFCASSRGLAGVFSEQYFGPGTRLTVT.

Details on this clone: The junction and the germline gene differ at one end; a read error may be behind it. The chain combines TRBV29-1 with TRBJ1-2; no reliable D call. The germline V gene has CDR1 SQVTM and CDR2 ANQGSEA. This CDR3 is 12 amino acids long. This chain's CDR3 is CSVGGTNYGHTF. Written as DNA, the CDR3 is TGCAGCGTTGGCGGTACTAACTATGGCCACACCTTC.

CDR3 residues: CASSRTARDYEQYF. DNA for the CDR3: TGTGCCAGCAGCCGGACAGCCCGGGACTACGAGCAGTACTTC. V and J are TRBV11-2 and TRBJ2-7; the D gene is possibly TRBD1 (6 bases). The V and J ends lost 5 bases and 3 bases respectively, with 14 bases between them. In germline, CDR1 is SGHAT, CDR2 FQNNGV. The length of the CDR3 is 14 residues.

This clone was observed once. The CDR3 DNA sequence: TGCAGCGTTGGACAGGGAACCTACGAGCAGTACTTC. This sequence encodes CSVGQGTYEQYF. The chain is built from TRBV29-1 and TRBJ2-7, with TRBD1 identical over 7 bases. The CDR3 loop spans 12 amino acids. Germline assignment: CDR1 SQVTM and CDR2 ANQGSEA. The V segment lost 4 bases and the J segment 2 bases; nucleotides outside the gene matches: 2.

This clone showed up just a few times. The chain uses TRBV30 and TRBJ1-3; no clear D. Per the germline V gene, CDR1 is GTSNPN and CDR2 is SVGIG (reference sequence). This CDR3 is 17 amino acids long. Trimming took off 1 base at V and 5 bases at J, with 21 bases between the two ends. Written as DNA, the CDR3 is TGTGCCTGGAGTGGAGGGCCTACCTCCTCTCTACGAAACACCATATATTTT. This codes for CAWSGGPTSSLRNTIYF.

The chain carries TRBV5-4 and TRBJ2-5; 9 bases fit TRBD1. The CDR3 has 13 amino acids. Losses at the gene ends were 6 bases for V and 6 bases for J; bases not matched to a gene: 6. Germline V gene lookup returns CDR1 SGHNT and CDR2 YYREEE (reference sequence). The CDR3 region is CASTRTGEQTQYF. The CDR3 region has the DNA TGTGCCAGCACTCGGACAGGGGAACAGACCCAGTACTTC.

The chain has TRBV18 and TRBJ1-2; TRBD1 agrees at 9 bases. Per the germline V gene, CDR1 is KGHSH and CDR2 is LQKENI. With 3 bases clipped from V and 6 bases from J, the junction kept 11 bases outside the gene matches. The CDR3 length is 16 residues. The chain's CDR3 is CASSPRRDRDGDGYTF. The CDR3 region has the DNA TGTGCCAGCTCACCTCGCCGGGACAGGGATGGGGATGGCTACACCTTC.

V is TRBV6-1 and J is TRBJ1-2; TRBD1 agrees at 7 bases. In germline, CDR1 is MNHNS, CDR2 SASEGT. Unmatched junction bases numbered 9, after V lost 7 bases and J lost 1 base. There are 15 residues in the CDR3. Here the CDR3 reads CASTYLSGGNYGYTF. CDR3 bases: TGTGCCAGCACTTATCTGTCAGGGGGTAACTATGGCTACACCTTC.

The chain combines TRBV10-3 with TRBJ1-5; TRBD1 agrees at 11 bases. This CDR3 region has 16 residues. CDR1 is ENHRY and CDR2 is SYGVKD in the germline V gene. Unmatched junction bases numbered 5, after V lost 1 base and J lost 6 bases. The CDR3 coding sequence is TGTGCCATCAGTGAGTACCGGGACAGGGGGTTTCAGCCCCAGCATTTT. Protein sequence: CAISEYRDRGFQPQHF.

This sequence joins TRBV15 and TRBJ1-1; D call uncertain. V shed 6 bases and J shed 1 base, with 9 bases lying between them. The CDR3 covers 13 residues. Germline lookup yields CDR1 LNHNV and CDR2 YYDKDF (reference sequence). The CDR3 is CATREAGNTEAFF. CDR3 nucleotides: TGTGCCACCAGAGAGGCGGGGAACACTGAAGCTTTCTTT.

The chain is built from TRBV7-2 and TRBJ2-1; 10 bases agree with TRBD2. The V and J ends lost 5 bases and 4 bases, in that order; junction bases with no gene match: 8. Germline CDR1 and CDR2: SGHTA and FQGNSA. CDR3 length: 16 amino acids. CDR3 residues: CASSHGTSALYNEQFF. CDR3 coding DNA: TGTGCCAGCAGCCACGGGACTAGCGCACTATACAATGAGCAGTTCTTC.

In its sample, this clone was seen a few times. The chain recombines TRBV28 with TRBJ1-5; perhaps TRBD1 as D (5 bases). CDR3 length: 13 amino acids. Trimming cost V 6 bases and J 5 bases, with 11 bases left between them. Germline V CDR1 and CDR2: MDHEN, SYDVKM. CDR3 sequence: CASRAGLDQPQHF. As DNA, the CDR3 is TGTGCCAGCAGGGCAGGGCTGGATCAGCCCCAGCATTTT.

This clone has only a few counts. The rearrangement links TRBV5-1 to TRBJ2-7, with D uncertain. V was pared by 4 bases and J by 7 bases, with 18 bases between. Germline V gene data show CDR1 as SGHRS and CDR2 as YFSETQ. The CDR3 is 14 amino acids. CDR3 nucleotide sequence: TGCGCCAGCAGCCCGGCCTGGCAGGCCCAGGAGCAGTACTTC. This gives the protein CASSPAWQAQEQYF.